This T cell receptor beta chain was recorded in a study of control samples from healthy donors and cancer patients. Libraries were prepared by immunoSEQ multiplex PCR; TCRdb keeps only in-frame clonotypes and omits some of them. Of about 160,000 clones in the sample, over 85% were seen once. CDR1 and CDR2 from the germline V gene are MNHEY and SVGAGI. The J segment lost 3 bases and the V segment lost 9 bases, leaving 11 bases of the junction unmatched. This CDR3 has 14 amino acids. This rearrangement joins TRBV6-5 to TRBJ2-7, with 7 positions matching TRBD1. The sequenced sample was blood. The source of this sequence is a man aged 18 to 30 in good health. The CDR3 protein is CASRTGTDHYEQYF. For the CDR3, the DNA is TGTGCCAGTAGAACCGGGACAGATCACTACGAGCAGTACTTC.